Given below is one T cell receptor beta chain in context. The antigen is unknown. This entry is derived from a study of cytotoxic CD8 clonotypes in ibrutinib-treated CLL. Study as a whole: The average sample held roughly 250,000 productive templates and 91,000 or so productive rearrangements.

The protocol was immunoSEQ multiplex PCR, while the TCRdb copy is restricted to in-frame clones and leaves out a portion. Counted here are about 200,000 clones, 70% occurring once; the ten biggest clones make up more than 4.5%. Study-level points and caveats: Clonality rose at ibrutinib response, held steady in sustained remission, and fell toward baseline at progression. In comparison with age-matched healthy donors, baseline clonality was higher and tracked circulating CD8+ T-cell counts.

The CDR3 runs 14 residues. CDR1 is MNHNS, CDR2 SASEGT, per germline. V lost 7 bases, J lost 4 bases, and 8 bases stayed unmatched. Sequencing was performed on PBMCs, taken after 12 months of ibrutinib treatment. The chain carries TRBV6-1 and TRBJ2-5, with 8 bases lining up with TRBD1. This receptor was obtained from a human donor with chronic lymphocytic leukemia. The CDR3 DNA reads TGTGCCAGCACCAGAAACAGGGGGATAGAGACCCAGTACTTC. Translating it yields CASTRNRGIETQYF.